This T cell receptor beta chain was observed in a study of low-dose radiotherapy and immunotherapy resistance in tumors. At the level of the study: Cohort 2 received 1 Gy per fraction every two weeks, totaling 13 Gy over 26 weeks. Every two weeks, cyclophosphamide 200 mg/m2 was infused one day before radiation plus immunotherapy.

Germline V gene lookup returns CDR1 SGHDT and CDR2 YYEEEE. The V and J ends lost 5 bases and 4 bases respectively, with 5 bases between them. There are 11 residues in the CDR3. Primers used for first-strand cDNA, a TRAV- and TRBV-specific set, covered both alpha and beta chains. The PCR that amplified TCRs ran for around 22 cycles, relying on a constant-region primer and a V-primer adapter. TCRdb re-called the reads through MiXCR, storing one row per CDR3 protein. The data show around 100,000 distinct CDR3 sequences, 20% to 25% seen once. Time point: after trial treatment. Treatment defined: LDRT plus nivolumab, ipilimumab, low-dose cyclophosphamide and aspirin (RACIN trial). The therapy administered to donors comprised nivolumab, ipilimumab, aspirin, low-dose cyclophosphamide and low-dose radiotherapy. This clonotype was counted many times.

J is TRBJ2-3 and V is TRBV5-6; D assignment may be TRBD1 or TRBD2 (5 bases each). The TCR was taken from a female donor with ovarian cancer. Sample: PBMCs, taken after low-dose radiotherapy plus immunotherapy. CDR3 DNA: TGTGCCAGCAGGGGGGCAGATACGCAGTATTTT. Translation gives CASRGADTQYF.